This TCR beta chain was obtained from a study of naive and memory T cell subsets. Two oligonucleotides, mixed equimolar, formed the beta constant-region primer covering TRBC1 and TRBC2. Four rounds of PCR amplified the ligated cDNA using nested alpha and beta constant-region primers plus SP2. TCRdb re-called the UMI-ligation and nested PCR reads with MiXCR, one entry per CDR3 protein. The sample lists roughly 150,000 distinct CDR3 sequences; about 20% were seen once. Sequential positive selection took CD4 T cells first, then CD8 T cells. This clonotype was counted only a few times. The antigen remains undetermined. CDR3 length: 11 residues. Germline assignment: CDR1 SGHKS and CDR2 YYEKEE (reference sequence). Trimming removed 4 bases at V and 14 bases at J, with 13 bases between. General observations from the study: Possibly reflecting memory cells re-expressing CD45RA, a few larger clonotypes occurred in naive repertoires, especially CD8. Over 95% of naive TCR sequences appeared only once after error correction, unlike memory subsets. No ground truth validated the naive and memory repertoire findings.

The rearrangement joins TRBV5-5 to TRBJ2-1, with D tentatively TRBD1 (6 bases). The receptor was isolated from a human donor in good health. Sequencing was done on a sample of naive CD8+ T cells from blood. CDR3 sequence: CASSPDRLKFF. DNA for the CDR3: TGTGCCAGCAGCCCAGACAGGTTAAAGTTCTTC.